This T cell receptor (beta chain) was captured in a study of cytomegalovirus exposure and HLA in healthy donors (dated by TCRdb to 2016 to 2017). About the investigation overall: A later analysis indicated that the 100 to 150 validation repertoires were generated on the platform also employed for the roughly 650 repertoires of the first cohort. The study aimed to test whether signatures of past pathogen exposure could be identified by cataloging public T cell receptors. Along with the approximately 600-subject first cohort, a separate validation cohort of over a hundred different subjects was used. High-throughput TCR immunosequencing, statistical association of individual TCRs with disease status, and machine learning were combined to predict cytomegalovirus infection status. What the research found in general, with its limitations: In a later analysis, TCRs clustered in the first cohort were found to also tend to co-occur in the roughly 120 validation repertoires, with 94% of cluster scores above 0. The study listed 150 to 200 TCR beta chains as associated with cytomegalovirus. Three of the identified cytomegalovirus-associated TCR beta chains were confirmed in vitro to be specific for cytomegalovirus antigens. The validation cohort had no HLA typing available for a later analysis, so co-occurrence within that cohort was assessed over all 130 or so repertoires. Cytomegalovirus status was reported to be diagnosed by the classifier with high specificity and sensitivity in both the original and validation cohorts. While some public TCRs were present in many individuals, most TCR sequences turned up only very rarely across donors. According to the authors, the approach could potentially be generalized to other disease states and immunological phenotypes.

The library was obtained by the immunoSEQ multiplex PCR assay. Processing in the source paper ran as follows. A statistical classification framework was built for diagnosing cytomegalovirus status from the catalog of TCR beta chain sequences. TCRdb took over this immuneACCESS table, retaining in-frame rearrangements with V and J assigned. Such tables are incomplete; in checked studies, under half of the missing clones stem from an unresolved V gene, and the remainder is unexplained. That table furnishes V, J and clone size, whereas the DNA furnished D and trimming. The sample table records a few hundred thousand clones; over 80% of these occur just once. Together, the top ten hold over 12% of the sample. About this clone: Its antigen is currently not known. Qualities for individual bases were not recorded, and no much larger clone is one base off.

Donors formed part of the validation cohort, which comprised about 120 subjects and was distinct from the first cohort of 670 or so subjects. Material: PBMCs. The clonotype originates from a woman younger than 45 in good health and CMV-seropositive.

The CDR3 loop reads CAWSGRANYGYTF. The DNA reads as follows: TGTGCCTGGAGCGGCAGGGCTAACTATGGCTACACCTTC. Recombination connected TRBV30 to TRBJ1-2; TRBD1 might be the D gene, on 5 matching bases. According to the germline V gene (reference sequence), CDR1 reads GTSNPN and CDR2 reads SVGIG. CDR3 length: 13 amino acids, cysteine to phenylalanine. Only the CDR3 region is kept as DNA, spanning 39 bases read in frame from base 1. V is pared back by 3 bases and J by 0 bases, with 8 bases lying between the germline termini.